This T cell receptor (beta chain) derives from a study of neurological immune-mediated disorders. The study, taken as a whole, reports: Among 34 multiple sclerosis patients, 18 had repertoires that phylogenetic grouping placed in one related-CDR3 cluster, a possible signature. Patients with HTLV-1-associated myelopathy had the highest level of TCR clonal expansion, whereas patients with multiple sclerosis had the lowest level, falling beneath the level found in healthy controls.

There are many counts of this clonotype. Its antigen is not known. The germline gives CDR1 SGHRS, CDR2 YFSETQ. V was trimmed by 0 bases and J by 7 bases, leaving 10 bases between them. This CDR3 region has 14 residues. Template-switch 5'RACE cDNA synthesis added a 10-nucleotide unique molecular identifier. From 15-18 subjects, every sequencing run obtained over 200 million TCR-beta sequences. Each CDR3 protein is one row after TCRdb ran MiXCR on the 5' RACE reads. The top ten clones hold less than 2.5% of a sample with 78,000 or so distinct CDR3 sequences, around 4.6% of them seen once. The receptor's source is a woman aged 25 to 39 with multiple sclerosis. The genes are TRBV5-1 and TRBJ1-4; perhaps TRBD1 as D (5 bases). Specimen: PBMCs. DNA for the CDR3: TGCGCCAGCAGCTTGGAGGGGTTGGTTGAAAAACTGTTTTTT. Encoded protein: CASSLEGLVEKLFF.